The clone carrying this T cell receptor beta chain was picked up a small number of times. What it binds is unknown. This CDR3 is built from 15 residues. Trimming left V 4 bases short and J 7 bases short, with 17 bases between. Germline V gene sequence: CDR1 SGDLS, CDR2 YYNGEE. These data come from a study of post-analysis software for immune sequencing data. Study-level findings and limits: Controls had lower frequencies than patients of a few TRBV segments, which included TRBV5-6, TRBV5-1 and TRBV20-1. Significantly lower normalized Chao1 diversity was seen in multiple sclerosis patients than in controls.

Unique molecular identifiers featured in each of the TCR beta cDNA libraries. TCRdb reprocessed the PCR reads via MiXCR and lists one record per CDR3 protein. The repertoire includes more than 450,000 distinct CDR3 sequences, around 47% of them detected once, and under 2% sits in the top ten. The specimen sequenced was blood. The chain joins TRBV9 to TRBJ1-4; possibly TRBD1 for D (6 bases). The receptor's source is a girl between 10 and 17 years old with multiple sclerosis. The CDR3 loop reads CASSPVQGLGEKLFF. CDR3 bases: TGTGCCAGCAGCCCGGTACAGGGCCTAGGTGAAAAACTGTTTTTT.